This T cell receptor (beta chain) is drawn from a study of cytomegalovirus exposure and HLA in healthy donors. Vbeta (60) and Jbeta (13) primers were used in the PCR. Libraries were prepared by immunoSEQ multiplex PCR; TCRdb keeps only in-frame clonotypes and omits some of them. Of around 200,000 clones in the sample, approximately 82% were seen once. Study results and caveats: The investigators catalogued some 160 TCR beta chains as cytomegalovirus-associated. Common viral pathogens seemed to be connected with several of the most significant clusters, according to a later analysis. V- and J-gene trimming in TCR beta was tied to a missense DCLRE1C variant by an analysis performed later.

Concerning this clone: The target antigen is unknown.

With V trimmed by 5 bases and J by 0 bases, 8 bases remained unmatched. In germline, CDR1 is MGHRA, CDR2 YSYEKL. The CDR3 totals 18 residues. The source of this sequence is a woman in her forties or fifties in good health and CMV-seropositive. This chain uses TRBV4-1 with TRBJ2-7; 15 nucleotides line up with TRBD2. Input material: PBMCs. The CDR3 loop reads CASSGTSGGLSSSYEQYF. DNA for the CDR3: TGCGCCAGCAGCGGGACTAGCGGGGGGTTGTCAAGCTCCTACGAGCAGTACTTC.